One and the same sample provided the 14 T cell receptor beta chains below, sequenced in a study of blood T cell repertoires in COVID-19. The table came from immunoSEQ multiplex PCR; TCRdb's copy has only in-frame clones and leaves some out. The repertoire consists of roughly 360,000 clones, with roughly 90% occurring once and the leading ten covering approximately 0.96%. Specimen: PBMCs or T cells enriched from blood (not recorded which). The receptor set was obtained from a woman in her 30s with acute COVID-19.

The J gene is TRBJ2-1, the V gene TRBV5-1; TRBD2 aligns across 9 bases. CDR3 length: 16 residues. CDR1 and CDR2 from the germline V gene are SGHRS and YFSETQ. With 4 bases clipped from V and 6 bases from J, the junction kept 11 bases outside the gene matches. The CDR3 protein is CASSMPRGGAGNEQFF. The CDR3 DNA sequence: TGCGCCAGCAGCATGCCACGCGGGGGGGCCGGCAATGAGCAGTTCTTC. The full variable domain, completed using reference TRBV5-1 and TRBJ2-1, is KAGVTQTPRYLIKTRGQQVTLSCSPISGHRSVSWYQQTPGQGLQFLFEYFSETQRNKGNFPGRFSGRQFSNSRSEMNVSTLELGDSALYLCASSMPRGGAGNEQFFGPGTRLTVL.

The chain carries TRBV4-1 and TRBJ1-5; D unresolved. Trimming left V 1 base short and J 6 bases short, with 7 bases between. The CDR3 is made up of 13 amino acids. CDR1 is MGHRA and CDR2 is YSYEKL in the germline V gene. This CDR3 reads CASSQALLQPQHF. CDR3 sequence (DNA): TGCGCCAGCAGCCAAGCCCTACTTCAGCCCCAGCATTTT.

On this clone: The sample contains more than one DNA sequence encoding this CDR3. The chain combines TRBV12-3 or TRBV12-4 with TRBJ1-2; a weak D match, TRBD1 (5 bases). This CDR3 is built from 13 residues. Trimming removed 3 bases at V and 3 bases at J, with 8 bases between. In DNA form, the CDR3 reads TGTGCCAGCAGTTTTGGGGGGGACTATGGCTACACCTTC. Amino acid sequence: CASSFGGDYGYTF.

V usage is TRBV24-1 and J usage is TRBJ1-2, with D possibly TRBD1 on 5 matching bases. The germline V gene has CDR1 KGHDR and CDR2 SFDVKD. V was pared by 3 bases and J by 4 bases, with 17 bases between. The CDR3 spans 16 residues. The CDR3 reads CATSDRTQLRPYGYTF. In nucleotides, the CDR3 is TGTGCCACCAGTGATCGGACACAATTACGTCCCTATGGCTACACCTTC.

The genes are TRBV29-1 and TRBJ1-1; no reliable D call. Trimming took 2 bases from V and 4 from J, leaving 11 bases between them. From germline, CDR1 is SQVTM and CDR2 ANQGSEA. This CDR3 is 13 amino acids long. The CDR3 DNA reads as TGCAGCGTTGAATGGCTGGCGGGCACTGAAGCTTTCTTT. This translates into CSVEWLAGTEAFF.

This chain connects TRBV24-1 to TRBJ1-1, with 7 bases aligning to TRBD1. CDR3 size: 13 residues. Germline assignment: CDR1 KGHDR and CDR2 SFDVKD. J gave up 7 bases and V 3 bases, and 4 bases lay outside the gene matches. The CDR3 sequence is CATSDTGTVEAFF. CDR3 DNA: TGTGCCACCAGTGATACAGGGACAGTTGAAGCTTTCTTT.

In this sample, this clone turned up once. The DNA for the CDR3 is TGTGCCAGCAGCTTAGCGCCAGACGGGGATGAAAAACTGTTTTTT. This encodes CASSLAPDGDEKLFF. The J gene is TRBJ1-4, the V gene TRBV7-6, with unresolved D. CDR1 SGHVS and CDR2 FNYEAQ come from the germline V gene. CDR3 size: 15 residues. V lost 0 bases to trimming and J lost 6 bases, with 11 bases between them.

V is TRBV3-1 (or the pseudogene TRBV3-2) and J is TRBJ1-5; no clear D gene. V was pared by 2 bases and J by 5 bases, with 10 bases between. CDR1 LGHDT and CDR2 YNNKEL come from the germline V gene (reference sequence). CDR3 length: 14 amino acids. The CDR3 nucleotides are TGTGCCAGCAGCCAATCGACGGGTGATCAGCCCCAGCATTTT. It encodes CASSQSTGDQPQHF.

The chain recombines TRBV7-9 with TRBJ2-3; TRBD2 matches 8 bases. CDR1 and CDR2 (germline): SEHNR, FQNEAQ (reference sequence). The V segment lost 5 bases and the J segment 0 bases; nucleotides outside the gene matches: 7. The length of the CDR3 is 16 residues. CDR3 DNA: TGTGCCAGCAGCCCCACGACTAGCGCCAGCACAGATACGCAGTATTTT. It translates to CASSPTTSASTDTQYF.

The J gene is TRBJ1-3, the V gene TRBV7-9, with D possibly TRBD1 on 6 matching bases. The CDR3 is 12 amino acids. Germline lookup yields CDR1 SEHNR and CDR2 FQNEAQ (reference sequence). V was trimmed by 8 bases and J by 2 bases, leaving 7 bases between them. CDR3 DNA: TGTGCCAGCCAGGGGACTGGAAACACCATATATTTT. This translates into CASQGTGNTIYF. Full variable domain (remainder filled in from reference TRBV7-9 and TRBJ1-3): DTGVSQNPRHKITKRGQNVTFRCDPISEHNRLYWYRQTLGQGPEFLTYFQNEAQLEKSRLLSDRFSAERPKGSFSTLEIQRTEQGDSAMYLCASQGTGNTIYFGEGSWLTVV.

Note on this clone: Other nucleotide sequences in the sample specify the same CDR3. This sequence joins TRBV24-1 and TRBJ2-1, with TRBD1 matching 9 bases. Germline CDR1 reads KGHDR; CDR2 reads SFDVKD. The CDR3 consists of 16 residues. V lost 3 bases and J lost 6; bases outside the gene matches: 8. In DNA, the CDR3 is TGTGCCACCAGTGATCCGGGACAGGGAGGAGTCAATGAGCAGTTCTTC. Its protein product is CATSDPGQGGVNEQFF.

The rearrangement links TRBV7-9 to TRBJ1-2, with 7 positions matching TRBD1. V lost 1 base to trimming and J lost 8 bases; unmatched junction nucleotides: 7. This CDR3 region has 14 residues. Germline CDR1 SEHNR, CDR2 FQNEAQ (reference sequence). The CDR3 sequence is CASSLGDRRGGYTF. As DNA, the CDR3 is TGTGCCAGCAGCTTAGGGGACAGAAGGGGCGGCTACACCTTC.

In this sample, this clone turned up a few times. The chain carries TRBV18 and TRBJ1-5; 7 nucleotides line up with TRBD1. Germline V gene lookup returns CDR1 KGHSH and CDR2 LQKENI. Trimming removed 3 bases from V and 3 bases from J; junction bases left unmatched: 8. CDR3 size: 16 residues. The CDR3 DNA reads TGTGCCAGCTCACCCTCCCCGACAGGGACCAATCAGCCCCAGCATTTT. The encoded protein is CASSPSPTGTNQPQHF.

This clone was recorded a few times. V usage is TRBV6-4 and J usage is TRBJ1-2; D may be TRBD1 (5 bases). The germline V and J ends were trimmed by 1 base and 4 bases, with 13 bases remaining between them. The CDR3 totals 15 residues. Germline CDR1 MRHNA, CDR2 SNTAGT. The CDR3 is CASSDLGGVPYGYTF. The CDR3 DNA follows: TGTGCCAGCAGTGACTTAGGAGGGGTCCCCTATGGCTACACCTTC.